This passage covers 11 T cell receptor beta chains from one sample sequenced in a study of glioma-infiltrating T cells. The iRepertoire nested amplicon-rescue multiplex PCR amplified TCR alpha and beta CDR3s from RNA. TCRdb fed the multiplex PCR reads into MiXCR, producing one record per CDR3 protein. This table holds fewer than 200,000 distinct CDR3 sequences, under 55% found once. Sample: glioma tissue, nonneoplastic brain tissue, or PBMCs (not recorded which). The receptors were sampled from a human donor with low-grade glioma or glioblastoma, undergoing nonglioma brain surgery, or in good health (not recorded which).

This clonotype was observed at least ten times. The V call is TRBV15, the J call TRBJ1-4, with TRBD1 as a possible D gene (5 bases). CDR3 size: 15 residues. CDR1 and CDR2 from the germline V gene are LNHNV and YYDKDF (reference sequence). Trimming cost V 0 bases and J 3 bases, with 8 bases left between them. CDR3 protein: CATSRDGGANEKLFF. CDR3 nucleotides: TGTGCCACCAGCAGAGATGGGGGGGCTAATGAAAAACTGTTTTTT.

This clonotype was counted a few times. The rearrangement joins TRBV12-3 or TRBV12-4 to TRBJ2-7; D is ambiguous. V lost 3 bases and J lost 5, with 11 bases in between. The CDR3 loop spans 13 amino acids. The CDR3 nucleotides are TGTGCCAGCAGTTTTAGACTCGGTGACGAGCAGTACTTC. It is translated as CASSFRLGDEQYF.

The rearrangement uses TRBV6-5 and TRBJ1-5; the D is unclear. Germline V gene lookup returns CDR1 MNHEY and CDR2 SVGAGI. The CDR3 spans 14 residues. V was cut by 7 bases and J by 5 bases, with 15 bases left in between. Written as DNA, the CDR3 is TGTGCCAGCATTACAACAGCGGCTTATCAGCCCCAGCATTTT. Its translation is CASITTAAYQPQHF.

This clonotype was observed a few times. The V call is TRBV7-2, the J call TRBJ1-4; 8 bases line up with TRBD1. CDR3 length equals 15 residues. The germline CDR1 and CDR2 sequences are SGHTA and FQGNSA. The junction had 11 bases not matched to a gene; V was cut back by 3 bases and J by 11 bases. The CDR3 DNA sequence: TGTGCCAGCAGCTTCGTACAGGGGGTAAAGGAGAAACTGTTTTTT. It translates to CASSFVQGVKEKLFF. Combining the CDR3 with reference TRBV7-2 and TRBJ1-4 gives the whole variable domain GAGVSQSPSNKVTEKGKDVELRCDPISGHTALYWYRQSLGQGLEFLIYFQGNSAPDKSGLPSDRFSAERTGGSVSTLTIQRTQQEDSAVYLCASSFVQGVKEKLFFGSGTQLSVL.

This CDR3 reads CSARQGAREEQYF. The CDR3, as DNA: TGCAGTGCTAGACAGGGGGCGCGGGAAGAGCAGTACTTC. V gene TRBV20-1 combines with J gene TRBJ2-7; TRBD1 matches 8 bases. This CDR3 has 13 amino acids. Germline CDR1 and CDR2: DFQATT and SNEGSKA (reference sequence). With V trimmed by 2 bases and J by 7 bases, 7 bases remained unmatched.

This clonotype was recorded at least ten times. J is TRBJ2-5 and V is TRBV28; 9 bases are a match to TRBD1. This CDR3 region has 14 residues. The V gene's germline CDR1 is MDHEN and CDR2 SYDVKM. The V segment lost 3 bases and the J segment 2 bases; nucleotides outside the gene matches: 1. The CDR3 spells CASSLGTGQETQYF. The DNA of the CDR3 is TGTGCCAGCAGTTTGGGGACAGGGCAAGAGACCCAGTACTTC. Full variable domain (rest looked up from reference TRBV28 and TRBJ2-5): DVKVTQSSRYLVKRTGEKVFLECVQDMDHENMFWYRQDPGLGLRLIYFSYDVKMKEKGDIPEGYSVSREKKERFSLILESASTNQTSMYLCASSLGTGQETQYFGPGTRLLVL.

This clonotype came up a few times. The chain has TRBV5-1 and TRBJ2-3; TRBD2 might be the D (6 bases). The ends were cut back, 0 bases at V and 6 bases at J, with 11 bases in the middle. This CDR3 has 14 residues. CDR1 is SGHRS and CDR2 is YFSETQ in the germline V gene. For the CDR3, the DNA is TGCGCCAGCAGCTTGGAGTTAGCGGAGGATACGCAGTATTTT. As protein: CASSLELAEDTQYF.

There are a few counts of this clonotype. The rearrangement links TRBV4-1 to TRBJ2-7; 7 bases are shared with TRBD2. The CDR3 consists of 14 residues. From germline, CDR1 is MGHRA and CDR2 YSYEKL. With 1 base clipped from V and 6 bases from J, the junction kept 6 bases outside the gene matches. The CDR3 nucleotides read TGCGCCAGCAGCCAAGCCGGGAGGCCCTCCGAGCAGTACTTC. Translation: CASSQAGRPSEQYF.

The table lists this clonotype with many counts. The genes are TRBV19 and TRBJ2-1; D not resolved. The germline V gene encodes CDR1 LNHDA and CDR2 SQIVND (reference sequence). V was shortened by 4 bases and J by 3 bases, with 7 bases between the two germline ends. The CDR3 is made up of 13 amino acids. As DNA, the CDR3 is TGTGCCAGTAGTAGTGGAAACTACAATGAGCAGTTCTTC. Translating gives CASSSGNYNEQFF.

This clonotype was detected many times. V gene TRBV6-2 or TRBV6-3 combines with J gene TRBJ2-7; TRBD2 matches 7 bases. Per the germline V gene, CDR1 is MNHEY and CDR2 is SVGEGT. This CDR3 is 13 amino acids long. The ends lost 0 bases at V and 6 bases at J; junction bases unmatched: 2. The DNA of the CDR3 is TGTGCCAGCAGTTACTCTCCGGGGGGCGAGCAGTACTTC. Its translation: CASSYSPGGEQYF.

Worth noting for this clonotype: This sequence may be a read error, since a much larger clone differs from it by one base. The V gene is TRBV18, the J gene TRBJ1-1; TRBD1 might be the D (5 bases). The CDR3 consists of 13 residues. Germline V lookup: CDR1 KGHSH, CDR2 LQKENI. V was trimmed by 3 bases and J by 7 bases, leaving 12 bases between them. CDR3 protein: CASSPQGDNEAFF. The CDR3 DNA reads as TGTGCCAGCTCACCGCAGGGAGACAATGAAGCTTTCTTT.